These 30 T cell receptor beta chains share one sample of origin, sequenced in a study of cytomegalovirus exposure and HLA in healthy donors. Profiled with immunoSEQ multiplex PCR; TCRdb holds only in-frame clones, not every one. Of 250,000 to 350,000 clones in the sample, approximately 86% were seen once. The material sequenced was PBMCs. These receptors were obtained from a young woman in good health and CMV-seropositive.

The chain recombines TRBV4-2 with TRBJ2-4, with 9 bases matching TRBD1. There are 16 residues in the CDR3. Germline V lookup: CDR1 LGHNA, CDR2 YNFKEQ. Trimming cost V 0 bases and J 2 bases; bases outside gene matches: 2. The CDR3 bases are TGTGCCAGCAGCCAAGAGGGACAGGGTACCAAAAACATTCAGTACTTC. This codes for CASSQEGQGTKNIQYF.

The sample holds a few counts of this clone. The DNA of the CDR3 is TGCGCCAGCAGCCAACGGGACGGCAATCAGCCCCAGCATTTT. Its protein is CASSQRDGNQPQHF. J is TRBJ1-5 and V is TRBV4-1; D perhaps matches TRBD1 (5 bases). The CDR3 has 14 residues. Germline V gene lookup returns CDR1 MGHRA and CDR2 YSYEKL. Between the trimmed V and J ends, which lost 2 bases and 2 bases, there was a span of 7 bases.

About this clone itself: Other nucleotide sequences in the sample specify the same CDR3. The gene calls are TRBV5-1 and TRBJ1-1, with D perhaps matching TRBD1 (5 bases). V was shortened by 2 bases and J by 1 base, with 9 bases between the two germline ends. The germline V gene encodes CDR1 SGHRS and CDR2 YFSETQ. The CDR3 is 14 amino acids. CDR3 sequence reads: CASSFKGQNTEAFF. For the CDR3, the DNA is TGCGCCAGCAGCTTTAAAGGACAGAACACTGAAGCTTTCTTT.

This sequence joins TRBV15 and TRBJ1-5, with TRBD1 matching over 11 bases. CDR1 is LNHNV, CDR2 YYDKDF, per germline (reference sequence). After removal of 3 bases from V and 6 bases from J, the junction contained 4 bases not matched to a gene. The length of the CDR3 is 15 residues. The CDR3 protein is CATSSRDRGSQPQHF. The CDR3 coding sequence is TGTGCCACCAGCAGCCGGGACAGGGGGTCTCAGCCCCAGCATTTT.

The chain joins TRBV29-1 to TRBJ2-2, with TRBD1 as a possible D gene (6 bases). The ends were cut back, 5 bases at V and 6 bases at J, with 19 bases in the middle. This CDR3 is 15 amino acids long. Germline CDR1 SQVTM, CDR2 ANQGSEA. CDR3 nucleotides: TGCAGCGTTAGTAGCTTCGCCCCAGGGGCCGGGGAGCTGTTTTTT. This encodes CSVSSFAPGAGELFF.

The chain joins TRBV27 to TRBJ2-2; 10 positions match TRBD2. The V gene end was trimmed by 5 bases and the J gene end by 3 bases; junction bases not matched to a gene: 3. The CDR3 runs to 15 residues. Germline lookup yields CDR1 MNHEY and CDR2 SMNVEV (reference sequence). CDR3: CASSPSGSYTGELFF. DNA of the CDR3: TGTGCCAGCAGTCCTAGCGGGAGCTACACCGGGGAGCTGTTTTTT.

The chain couples TRBV7-2 to TRBJ2-1, with D hard to call. Germline V gene lookup returns CDR1 SGHTA and CDR2 FQGNSA. Trimming cost V 11 bases and J 8 bases, with 22 bases left between them. This CDR3 is 14 amino acids long. The CDR3 DNA reads as TGTGCCGAAATGGAGAACCCCTGGTCGGATGAGCAGTTCTTC. It translates to CAEMENPWSDEQFF. The whole variable domain, remainder taken from reference TRBV7-2 and TRBJ2-1, is GAGVSQSPSNKVTEKGKDVELRCDPISGHTALYWYRQSLGQGLEFLIYFQGNSAPDKSGLPSDRFSAERTGGSVSTLTIQRTQQEDSAVYLCAEMENPWSDEQFFGPGTRLTVL.

The chain recombines TRBV5-4 with TRBJ2-7; TRBD1 might be the D (6 bases). Trimming removed 5 bases at V and 3 bases at J, with 18 bases between. Germline-derived CDR1 and CDR2 are SGHNT and YYREEE (reference sequence). The CDR3 has 15 amino acids. The CDR3 spells CASSPPAPQGYEQYF. CDR3 DNA: TGTGCCAGCAGTCCCCCCGCCCCACAGGGCTACGAGCAGTACTTC.

This sequence joins TRBV7-2 and TRBJ2-7; D possibly corresponds to TRBD1 (5 bases). V lost 3 bases and J lost 3, with 12 bases in between. CDR3 length: 14 amino acids. Looked up from germline, CDR1 is SGHTA and CDR2 is FQGNSA. The CDR3 DNA reads as TGTGCCAGCAGCTTTTTAGGACAATACTACGAGCAGTACTTC. Translated, it gives CASSFLGQYYEQYF.

This clone was seen a single time. The chain recombines TRBV9 with TRBJ2-5; TRBD2 agrees at 7 bases. The germline gives CDR1 SGDLS, CDR2 YYNGEE. The trim removed 7 bases at V and 4 bases at J, leaving 13 bases unmatched. The CDR3 loop spans 15 amino acids. DNA of the CDR3: TGTGCCAGCGGAAGCTCGAATAAGCGGGGAGAGACCCAGTACTTC. It codes for CASGSSNKRGETQYF. The full variable domain, its missing parts supplied by reference TRBV9 and TRBJ2-5, is DSGVTQTPKHLITATGQRVTLRCSPRSGDLSVYWYQQSLDQGLQFLIQYYNGEERAKGNILERFSAQQFPDLHSELNLSSLELGDSALYFCASGSSNKRGETQYFGPGTRLLVL.

This sequence joins TRBV4-1 and TRBJ1-4; maybe TRBD1 (6 bases). There are 15 residues in the CDR3. Germline CDR1 and CDR2: MGHRA and YSYEKL. Trimming left V 1 base short and J 8 bases short, with 14 bases between. CDR3 sequence reads: CASSQGKGQGEKLFF. The DNA of the CDR3 is TGCGCCAGCAGCCAAGGAAAGGGACAAGGCGAAAAACTGTTTTTT.

The V and J genes are TRBV7-9 and TRBJ2-7, with 7 bases aligning to TRBD1. J gave up 3 bases and V 5 bases, and 7 bases lay outside the gene matches. From germline, CDR1 is SEHNR and CDR2 FQNEAQ (reference sequence). This CDR3 comprises 14 residues. In nucleotides, the CDR3 is TGTGCCAGCAGCCCACCGGGACAGTTCTACGAGCAGTACTTC. Translated, it gives CASSPPGQFYEQYF.

The CDR3 DNA is TGCGCCAGCAGCTTGACAGGGGGCAGCTCCTACGAGCAGTACTTC. It yields the protein CASSLTGGSSYEQYF. This chain links TRBV5-1 with TRBJ2-7; 9 positions match TRBD1. Germline trimming cut 1 base from V and 0 bases from J; bases unmatched to any gene: 2. Per the germline V gene, CDR1 is SGHRS and CDR2 is YFSETQ. The CDR3 runs to 15 residues.

The V gene is TRBV4-2, the J gene TRBJ1-2; TRBD1 matches at 7 bases. J was trimmed by 8 bases and V by 1 base; bases with no gene match: 7. Germline values: CDR1 LGHNA, CDR2 YNFKEQ. CDR3 length: 14 residues. The CDR3 DNA is TGTGCCAGCAGCCAAGGACAGGGAATTTGGGGCTACACCTTC. It is translated as CASSQGQGIWGYTF.

Only one count was recorded for this clone. The chain recombines TRBV2 with TRBJ2-7; TRBD1 agrees at 8 bases. With V trimmed by 5 bases and J by 5 bases, 11 bases remained unmatched. The CDR3 is 15 residues long. Looked up from germline, CDR1 is SNHLY and CDR2 is FYNNEI. The CDR3 spells CASSREGQVAHEQYF. DNA for the CDR3: TGTGCCAGCAGTCGAGAGGGACAGGTCGCCCACGAGCAGTACTTC. The entire variable domain, with the rest obtained from reference TRBV2 and TRBJ2-7, is as follows: EPEVTQTPSHQVTQMGQEVILRCVPISNHLYFYWYRQILGQKVEFLVSFYNNEISEKSEIFDDQFSVERPDGSNFTLKIRSTKLEDSAMYFCASSREGQVAHEQYFGPGTRLTVT.

This sequence joins TRBV29-1 and TRBJ1-2; TRBD1 is a possible D gene (5 bases). The CDR3 has 14 residues. Trimming removed 1 base at V and 7 bases at J, with 16 bases between. The germline gives CDR1 SQVTM, CDR2 ANQGSEA. In DNA, the CDR3 is TGCAGCGTTGAAGGGGGGATGAGGGATCGTGGCTACACCTTC. Protein product: CSVEGGMRDRGYTF.

This chain connects TRBV19 to TRBJ1-5; possible D gene TRBD1, 5 bases. CDR1 and CDR2 (germline): LNHDA, SQIVND (reference sequence). Trimming left V 6 bases short and J 4 bases short, with 16 bases between. The CDR3 extends over 15 amino acids. For the CDR3, the DNA is TGTGCCAGTAGGGGACTCCCCCTTTATAATCAGCCCCAGCATTTT. This sequence encodes CASRGLPLYNQPQHF.

The chain couples TRBV6-1 to TRBJ2-5, with 14 positions matching TRBD2. J gave up 7 bases and V 4 bases, and 5 bases lay outside the gene matches. CDR1 MNHNS and CDR2 SASEGT come from the germline V gene. This CDR3 is 15 amino acids long. DNA of the CDR3: TGTGCCAGCAGTGGACTAGCGGGGGGGCCCGGGACCCAGTACTTC. Amino acids: CASSGLAGGPGTQYF.

The CDR3 DNA sequence: TGCGCCAGCAGCTTGGGATTAGCGGGAGGAGGAGCCCAGTACTTC. Protein sequence: CASSLGLAGGGAQYF. The chain links TRBV5-1 to TRBJ2-5, with 10 bases that match TRBD2. V shed 0 bases, J shed 9 bases, and the junction held 8 bases outside the gene matches. The CDR3 is made up of 15 amino acids. Germline-derived CDR1 and CDR2 are SGHRS and YFSETQ. Full variable domain (missing parts from reference TRBV5-1 and TRBJ2-5): KAGVTQTPRYLIKTRGQQVTLSCSPISGHRSVSWYQQTPGQGLQFLFEYFSETQRNKGNFPGRFSGRQFSNSRSEMNVSTLELGDSALYLCASSLGLAGGGAQYFGPGTRLLVL.

This sequence joins TRBV11-2 and TRBJ2-1, with TRBD1 matching 9 bases. Looked up from germline, CDR1 is SGHAT and CDR2 is FQNNGV. V lost 0 bases and J lost 7; bases outside the gene matches: 7. The CDR3 is 16 amino acids. The CDR3 region is CASSLDSGTGSNEQFF. For the CDR3, the DNA is TGTGCCAGCAGCTTAGACTCCGGGACAGGGTCTAATGAGCAGTTCTTC.

This rearrangement joins TRBV28 to TRBJ1-5; D gene ambiguous. CDR3 length: 11 residues. Trimming took 11 bases from V and 5 from J, leaving 10 bases between them. The V gene's germline CDR1 is MDHEN and CDR2 SYDVKM. CDR3 bases: TGTGCCGGTGGCGGTCATCAGCCCCAGCATTTT. It yields the protein CAGGGHQPQHF.

J is TRBJ2-1 and V is TRBV11-2, with D maybe TRBD2 (7 bases). V lost 1 base to trimming and J lost 12 bases, with 16 bases between them. Germline values: CDR1 SGHAT, CDR2 FQNNGV. The CDR3 length is 14 residues. CDR3 protein: CASSLAGGKSMQFF. The CDR3, as DNA: TGTGCCAGCAGCTTAGCGGGGGGCAAAAGTATGCAGTTCTTC.

This clone appeared a few times. This sequence joins TRBV6-6 and TRBJ1-6; D perhaps matches TRBD1 (6 bases). The CDR3 contains 11 residues. CDR1 MNHNY and CDR2 SVGAGI come from the germline V gene (reference sequence). Trimming took off 7 bases at V and 13 bases at J, with 11 bases between the two ends. The CDR3: CASTRGGPLHF. The CDR3 nucleotides read TGTGCCAGCACCAGAGGGGGTCCCCTCCACTTT.

The chain uses TRBV6-1 and TRBJ2-7; 7 bases map to TRBD1. Germline CDR1 MNHNS, CDR2 SASEGT. CDR3 size: 15 residues. V lost 3 bases to trimming and J lost 0 bases; unmatched junction nucleotides: 5. DNA for the CDR3: TGTGCCAGCAGTGAGTGGACAGGAGGCTCCTACGAGCAGTACTTC. Translating gives CASSEWTGGSYEQYF.

A note on this clone: At one of its ends the junction is not consistent with the germline gene, which may arise from a read error. The chain employs TRBV30 and TRBJ1-2; D is unclear. The V gene's germline CDR1 is GTSNPN and CDR2 SVGIG (reference sequence). The CDR3 is made up of 10 amino acids. The CDR3 coding sequence is TGTGTCTGGATACACGGAGGCTACACCTTC. It translates to CVWIHGGYTF.

J is TRBJ2-5 and V is TRBV7-3; 15 nucleotides align to TRBD2. This CDR3 is built from 19 residues. The V gene's germline CDR1 is SGHTA and CDR2 FQGTGA. J lost 1 base, V lost 3 bases, and 9 bases had no gene match. The CDR3 protein is CASSLTGTSGGNSQETQYF. CDR3 DNA: TGTGCCAGCAGCTTGACCGGGACTAGCGGGGGGAACTCCCAAGAGACCCAGTACTTC.

This chain connects TRBV6-5 to TRBJ2-7; no clear D gene. V gave up 2 bases and J gave up 2 bases, with 7 bases separating them. The length of the CDR3 is 13 residues. Germline V lookup: CDR1 MNHEY, CDR2 SVGAGI. The CDR3 DNA follows: TGTGCCAGCAGTTACACACCAACCTACGAGCAGTACTTC. It translates to CASSYTPTYEQYF.

CDR3 in amino acids: CASSLSAGGPELYF. The CDR3, as DNA: TGTGCCAGCAGTTTGAGCGCAGGGGGCCCGGAACTATATTTT. The rearrangement uses TRBV28 and TRBJ1-3; 8 nucleotides align to TRBD1. This CDR3 comprises 14 residues. V was pared by 3 bases and J by 14 bases, with 12 bases of the junction left unmatched. CDR1 is MDHEN, CDR2 SYDVKM, per germline.

V is TRBV9 and J is TRBJ2-7, with 9 bases identical to TRBD2. V trimming: 0 bases; J trimming: 4 bases; junction bases outside the gene matches: 11. This CDR3 comprises 17 residues. Germline V gene lookup returns CDR1 SGDLS and CDR2 YYNGEE. CDR3 in DNA: TGTGCCAGCAGCGTAGCTTCCGCGGCGGGAGGGCCGTACGAGCAGTACTTC. It is translated as CASSVASAAGGPYEQYF.

CDR3 region: CASSVWGGSTGELFF. The DNA of the CDR3 is TGTGCCAGCAGTGTTTGGGGTGGTTCCACCGGGGAGCTGTTTTTT. The chain employs TRBV27 and TRBJ2-2; D is ambiguous. V lost 5 bases and J lost 4, with 14 bases in between. Germline CDR1 and CDR2: MNHEY and SMNVEV (reference sequence). There are 15 residues in the CDR3.